The 26 T cell receptor beta chains in this list originate from one sample, sequenced in a study of cytomegalovirus exposure and HLA in healthy donors. PCR primers comprised 60 Vbeta and 13 Jbeta primers. Produced via immunoSEQ multiplex PCR; TCRdb's table is partial and in-frame only. Here the sample spans tens of thousands of clones, 72% being singletons. The sample was PBMCs. All receptors come from a woman aged 35 to 49 in good health and CMV-seropositive.

The V and J genes are TRBV30 and TRBJ1-6; tentatively, D is TRBD1 (6 bases). The V end was cut by 7 bases, the J end by 7 bases, with 14 bases between. The CDR3 length is 13 residues. Germline V lookup: CDR1 GTSNPN, CDR2 SVGIG (reference sequence). CDR3 DNA: TGTGCCTTCAGGGGTTCGGGAAATTCACCCCTCCACTTT. The encoded protein is CAFRGSGNSPLHF.

J is TRBJ2-5 and V is TRBV5-1; a weak D match, TRBD2 (6 bases). CDR1 SGHRS and CDR2 YFSETQ come from the germline V gene. CDR3 length: 16 residues. V lost 3 bases, J lost 5 bases, and 20 bases lay in between. In nucleotides, the CDR3 is TGCGCCAGCAGCTATGCGGGAAGACATGGAGTTGAGACCCAGTACTTC. Translation: CASSYAGRHGVETQYF.

V is TRBV5-6 and J is TRBJ1-6; 8 bases are shared with TRBD1. The CDR3 loop spans 14 amino acids. After removal of 4 bases from V and 10 bases from J, the junction contained 7 bases not matched to a gene. Germline V gives CDR1 SGHDT, CDR2 YYEEEE. The CDR3 nucleotides are TGTGCCAGCAGCCCAGGACAGGGAAGATCACCCCTCCACTTT. This encodes CASSPGQGRSPLHF.

V usage is TRBV7-2 and J usage is TRBJ2-5; TRBD2 is a possible D gene (6 bases). The CDR3 loop spans 14 amino acids. Trimming shortened V by 3 bases and J by 1 base, and 9 bases separated the two germline ends. The germline CDR1 and CDR2 sequences are SGHTA and FQGNSA. CDR3 in DNA: TGTGCCAGCAGCTTCGGCGGGGCCCAAGAGACCCAGTACTTC. It encodes CASSFGGAQETQYF.

Only a few counts were recorded for this clone. This chain uses TRBV30 with TRBJ1-4; perhaps TRBD1 as D (6 bases). The germline V gene has CDR1 GTSNPN and CDR2 SVGIG (reference sequence). The CDR3 has 12 residues. Trimming cost V 4 bases and J 8 bases, with 11 bases left between them. The CDR3 sequence: CAWTGEEEKLFF. The CDR3 DNA is TGTGCCTGGACAGGGGAAGAAGAAAAACTGTTTTTT. The whole variable domain, filled in from reference TRBV30 and TRBJ1-4, reads SQTIHQWPATLVQPVGSPLSLECTVEGTSNPNLYWYRQAAGRGLQLLFYSVGIGQISSEVPQNLSASRPQDRQFILSSKKLLLSDSGFYLCAWTGEEEKLFFGSGTQLSVL.

This clone has just a few counts. This rearrangement joins TRBV7-9 to TRBJ1-4, with TRBD1 matching 9 bases. With V trimmed by 5 bases and J by 6 bases, 4 bases remained unmatched. Germline-derived CDR1 and CDR2 are SEHNR and FQNEAQ (reference sequence). This CDR3 has 14 residues. The CDR3 here is CASSEGQGYEKLFF. As DNA, the CDR3 is TGTGCCAGCAGCGAGGGACAGGGTTATGAAAAACTGTTTTTT. Using reference TRBV7-9 and TRBJ1-4 for the parts outside the CDR3, the full variable domain is DTGVSQNPRHKITKRGQNVTFRCDPISEHNRLYWYRQTLGQGPEFLTYFQNEAQLEKSRLLSDRFSAERPKGSFSTLEIQRTEQGDSAMYLCASSEGQGYEKLFFGSGTQLSVL.

The chain combines TRBV4-1 with TRBJ2-1, with 8 bases matching TRBD2. The germline gives CDR1 MGHRA, CDR2 YSYEKL. After removal of 4 bases from V and 6 bases from J, the junction contained 5 bases not matched to a gene. The CDR3 loop spans 14 amino acids. As DNA, the CDR3 is TGCGCCAGCAGCCCACCCACTAGCGGCAATGAGCAGTTCTTC. The encoded protein is CASSPPTSGNEQFF.

The chain carries TRBV6-5 and TRBJ2-7, with D tentatively TRBD2 (6 bases). Per germline, CDR1 MNHEY and CDR2 SVGAGI. V lost 2 bases, J lost 4 bases, and 12 bases lay in between. The CDR3 extends over 14 amino acids. Written as DNA, the CDR3 is TGTGCCAGCAGTTACGCCGAGGGACTTTACGAGCAGTACTTC. This encodes CASSYAEGLYEQYF.

This chain connects TRBV7-3 to TRBJ2-3; 9 nucleotides match TRBD2. Trimming removed 6 bases from V and 2 bases from J; junction bases left unmatched: 6. The CDR3 sequence is 15 residues long. The germline V gene encodes CDR1 SGHTA and CDR2 FQGTGA. DNA of the CDR3: TGTGCCAGCAGTGGTACTAGCGGGTCCACAGATACGCAGTATTTT. Translation: CASSGTSGSTDTQYF.

CDR3 protein: CASSFSGSSYNEQFF. For the CDR3, the DNA is TGTGCCAGCAGTTTCAGTGGGAGCTCCTACAATGAGCAGTTCTTC. The chain recombines TRBV27 with TRBJ2-1, with D maybe TRBD2 (5 bases). Trimming cost V 3 bases and J 0 bases, with 9 bases left between them. This CDR3 contains 15 residues. Per the germline V gene, CDR1 is MNHEY and CDR2 is SMNVEV (reference sequence).

This chain connects TRBV30 to TRBJ2-1; 9 bases match TRBD1. The CDR3 covers 14 residues. Germline loops: CDR1 GTSNPN, CDR2 SVGIG (reference sequence). Unmatched junction bases numbered 7, after V lost 2 bases and J lost 8 bases. The CDR3 nucleotides read TGTGCCTGGAGTTTTAGGACAGGGGACGATGAGCAGTTCTTC. It yields the protein CAWSFRTGDDEQFF.

This chain connects TRBV28 to TRBJ1-2; D is ambiguous. CDR1 is MDHEN, CDR2 SYDVKM, per germline. CDR3 size: 13 residues. V lost 5 bases, J lost 4 bases, and 11 bases lay in between. The CDR3 loop is CASSLPLSYGYTF. Here the CDR3 DNA reads TGTGCCAGCAGTCTTCCGCTTAGCTATGGCTACACCTTC.

This clone occurred a few times. J is TRBJ2-6 and V is TRBV5-1; D is undetermined. Between the trimmed V and J ends, which lost 5 bases and 0 bases, there was a span of 9 bases. Germline CDR1 reads SGHRS; CDR2 reads YFSETQ. The CDR3 totals 15 residues. CDR3 sequence (DNA): TGCGCCAGCAGAACACTAACCTCTGGGGCCAACGTCCTGACTTTC. Translation gives CASRTLTSGANVLTF.

The chain recombines TRBV9 with TRBJ2-1; the D is unclear. Germline CDR1 and CDR2: SGDLS and YYNGEE. Trimming pared 0 bases from V and 4 bases from J, leaving 11 bases between. There are 15 residues in the CDR3. CDR3 in DNA: TGTGCCAGCAGCGTAGACGGGTCTCTGTACAATGAGCAGTTCTTC. Protein sequence: CASSVDGSLYNEQFF.

There are a few counts of this clone. The chain has TRBV18 and TRBJ2-1; a weak D match, TRBD2 (6 bases). CDR1 and CDR2 (germline): KGHSH, LQKENI. V lost 6 bases, J lost 7 bases, and 13 bases lay in between. The CDR3 is 13 amino acids. CDR3 residues: CASSGGARNEQFF. The CDR3 bases are TGTGCCAGCTCTGGCGGGGCGCGGAATGAGCAGTTCTTC.

A word on this clone: Mismatch with germline at one junction end may stem from a read error. The chain uses TRBV10-1 and TRBJ2-1, with a tentative D call TRBD2 (6 bases). The CDR3 runs 13 residues. Per germline, CDR1 WNHNN and CDR2 SYGVQD (reference sequence). This CDR3 is CAGSPGAYNEQFF. CDR3 nucleotide sequence: TGCGCCGGCAGTCCGGGAGCCTACAATGAGCAGTTCTTC.

V gene TRBV5-4 combines with J gene TRBJ2-5, with D perhaps matching TRBD2 (6 bases). Germline assignment: CDR1 SGHNT and CDR2 YYREEE (reference sequence). The V and J ends lost 0 bases and 5 bases respectively, with 20 bases between them. This CDR3 has 17 residues. CDR3 in amino acids: CASSLGNGGVGYETQYF. The CDR3 coding sequence is TGTGCCAGCAGCTTGGGGAACGGGGGAGTCGGGTACGAGACCCAGTACTTC.

This clone was seen just once. The chain carries TRBV11-2 and TRBJ1-1; 8 positions agree with TRBD1. CDR3 length: 16 amino acids. In germline, CDR1 is SGHAT, CDR2 FQNNGV. V trimming: 4 bases; J trimming: 3 bases; junction bases outside the gene matches: 10. CDR3 sequence reads: CASSSRQGWGDTEAFF. The CDR3 DNA sequence: TGTGCCAGCAGCTCACGACAGGGGTGGGGGGACACTGAAGCTTTCTTT.

V usage is TRBV10-3 and J usage is TRBJ1-1; 7 bases align to TRBD1. The CDR3 consists of 14 residues. CDR1 and CDR2 (germline): ENHRY, SYGVKD. The junction had 9 bases not matched to a gene; V was cut back by 7 bases and J by 4 bases. The CDR3 loop is CAIIFGQEVTEAFF. The CDR3 DNA is TGTGCCATCATATTCGGACAGGAGGTCACTGAAGCTTTCTTT.

The V and J genes are TRBV6-6 and TRBJ1-5; a weak D match, TRBD1 (5 bases). V lost 2 bases to trimming and J lost 1 base, with 9 bases between them. The germline V gene encodes CDR1 MNHNY and CDR2 SVGAGI (reference sequence). CDR3 length: 15 residues. CDR3 DNA: TGTGCCAGCAGTTACCTTCAGGGAAGCAATCAGCCCCAGCATTTT. Encoded protein: CASSYLQGSNQPQHF.

This chain joins TRBV4-1 and TRBJ2-3; tentative D call: TRBD2 (5 bases). Germline-derived CDR1 and CDR2 are MGHRA and YSYEKL. CDR3 length equals 17 residues. V was pared by 4 bases and J by 8 bases, with 25 bases between. CDR3 in DNA: TGCGCCAGCAGCCCCCTAGCTCCTGCCGTCTCGAGAGGTACGCAGTATTTT. It encodes CASSPLAPAVSRGTQYF.

The rearrangement joins TRBV7-2 to TRBJ1-1; D not certain. The CDR3 is 13 residues long. The germline V gene encodes CDR1 SGHTA and CDR2 FQGNSA. Trimming took off 1 base at V and 1 base at J, with 4 bases between the two ends. CDR3 coding DNA: TGTGCCAGCAGCTTAGGGGCGAACACTGAAGCTTTCTTT. The encoded protein is CASSLGANTEAFF.

This clone was detected once. The CDR3 reads CASWEVAPGNTIYF. CDR3 DNA sequence: TGTGCCAGCTGGGAGGTCGCACCTGGAAACACCATATATTTT. The chain links TRBV6-1 to TRBJ1-3; no definite D call. The germline V gene has CDR1 MNHNS and CDR2 SASEGT. V was trimmed by 8 bases and J by 2 bases, leaving 13 bases between them. The CDR3 spans 14 residues.

The V and J genes are TRBV7-9 and TRBJ2-7, with 9 nucleotides matching TRBD2. This CDR3 is 15 amino acids long. Trimming removed 6 bases from V and 3 bases from J; junction bases left unmatched: 9. Germline V gives CDR1 SEHNR, CDR2 FQNEAQ (reference sequence). The chain's CDR3 is CASSAASGRIYEQYF. Here the CDR3 DNA reads TGTGCCAGCAGTGCCGCGAGCGGGAGGATCTACGAGCAGTACTTC.

This CDR3 reads CAWRRTGGFTGELFF. DNA for the CDR3: TGTGCCTGGAGGCGGACAGGGGGCTTCACCGGGGAGCTGTTTTTT. This chain connects TRBV30 to TRBJ2-2; 11 bases map to TRBD1. From germline, CDR1 is GTSNPN and CDR2 SVGIG (reference sequence). J gave up 4 bases and V 3 bases, and 4 bases lay outside the gene matches. This CDR3 spans 15 amino acids. Based on the CDR3 plus reference TRBV30 and TRBJ2-2, the full variable domain is SQTIHQWPATLVQPVGSPLSLECTVEGTSNPNLYWYRQAAGRGLQLLFYSVGIGQISSEVPQNLSASRPQDRQFILSSKKLLLSDSGFYLCAWRRTGGFTGELFFGEGSRLTVL.

The rearrangement uses TRBV5-6 and TRBJ2-1; tentatively, D is TRBD2 (5 bases). The V and J ends lost 2 bases and 9 bases respectively, with 12 bases between them. CDR3 length: 13 amino acids. The germline gives CDR1 SGHDT, CDR2 YYEEEE. This CDR3 reads CASSFSEAGEQFF. For the CDR3, the DNA is TGTGCCAGCAGCTTCTCGGAGGCTGGTGAGCAGTTCTTC. The whole variable domain, remainder taken from reference TRBV5-6 and TRBJ2-1, is DAGVTQSPTHLIKTRGQQVTLRCSPKSGHDTVSWYQQALGQGPQFIFQYYEEEERQRGNFPDRFSGHQFPNYSSELNVNALLLGDSALYLCASSFSEAGEQFFGPGTRLTVL.